The subject of this entry is one T cell receptor beta chain. Its target is not known. The junction had 10 bases not matched to a gene; V was cut back by 0 bases and J by 0 bases. In germline, CDR1 is MGHRA, CDR2 YSYEKL. The CDR3 is made up of 19 amino acids. The sample originates from a study of shared clonotypes between healthy human individuals. Whole-study results and caveats: Among non-shared clonotypes, generation probabilities were lower than among those shared by all four donors. Richness estimates generally favored naive over memory subsets. The authors expected sequencing depth to affect clonotype sharing among donors.

Terminally differentiated effector memory CD45RA+ cells were left out of the naive CD8 fraction, which was CD45RO-negative and positively selected for CCR7. An approximately 180 ng quantity of DNA, 29,000 or so T cell genomes, went into the sorted-subset replicate PCRs. TCRdb's copy holds only in-frame clones and misses some; the assay was immunoSEQ multiplex PCR. The sample has 550,000 to 600,000 clones; 95% to 98% are singletons. This TCR was recovered from a man aged 25 to 45 in good health. V usage is TRBV4-1 and J usage is TRBJ2-3, with 9 bases identical to TRBD2. The sequenced sample consisted of naive CD8+ T cells sorted from blood. DNA for the CDR3: TGCGCCAGCAGCCAAGATCAGGTCGGAACTAGCGGGAGCACAGATACGCAGTATTTT. Its protein product is CASSQDQVGTSGSTDTQYF.